This T cell receptor beta chain was obtained from a study of blood T cell repertoires in COVID-19. As for the study in general: Samples of COVID-19 (acute and convalescent) were obtained from the United States, Italy and Spain. The cDNA or gDNA used as material had been derived from T cells, B-cell-depleted T cells, or PBMCs.

Per the original data handling: The assay estimated nucleated cells by amplifying reference gene primers. TCRdb's table, derived via immunoSEQ multiplex PCR, lists solely in-frame clones and lacks some. The V and J calls and clone size come from that table; D and trimming were worked out from the DNA. Of about 71,000 clones in the sample, roughly 80% are singletons; the top ten hold about 6.9%. Seattle-derived patients entered the study during active infection and were followed longitudinally. This clonotype originated in a man aged 25 to 40 with COVID-19, enrolled during active disease. The sample taken for sequencing was peripheral blood.

In DNA form, the CDR3 reads TGCGCCAGCAGTCAAGACCGGACAGGCAGGGAGACCCAGTACTTC. Its translation: CASSQDRTGRETQYF. The chain links TRBV5-1 to TRBJ2-5; 7 bases are shared with TRBD1. This CDR3 has 15 amino acids. Unmatched junction bases numbered 12, after V lost 5 bases and J lost 5 bases. CDR1 SGHRS and CDR2 YFSETQ come from the germline V gene.